This T cell receptor beta chain appears in the sequencing data of a study of cytomegalovirus exposure and HLA in healthy donors (dated by TCRdb to about 2017). For the wider study: In an earlier analysis of 550 to 750 of the donors, 250 to 350 Gb of sequence data and some 120 million unique TCR beta sequences from 180 million or so T cells were reported. An early release covering roughly 580 HLA-typed donors comprised approximately 290 gigabases of sequencing data and approximately 85 million unique TCR sequences. Of the roughly 410 genotyped donors, roughly 76% were placed in the genetic ancestry cluster associated with self-reported Caucasian donors. The study aimed to test whether cataloging public T cell receptors could reveal signatures of past pathogen exposure. The T cell repertoires of several hundred subjects were profiled by immunosequencing and related to cytomegalovirus serostatus. Along with the roughly 670-subject first cohort, a separate validation cohort of approximately 110 different subjects was used. The study combined high-throughput TCR immunosequencing, statistical association of individual TCRs with disease status, and machine learning to predict cytomegalovirus infection status. To study patterns of TCR occurrence, a later analysis re-analyzed previously published TCR beta repertoires from 650 to 750 donors and added high-resolution HLA genotyping. Rather than drawing on any new phenotypic data, the later analysis identified candidate immune exposures from TCR beta sequences and the way those sequences occurred across donors. An earlier analysis of roughly 600 of the donors used high-throughput TCR beta sequencing to judge whether each TCR beta V gene segment behaved as functional or pseudogenic. Alongside the repertoire data, information on donor age, sex, ethnicity and CMV serostatus was compiled. In a later genetic analysis, genome-wide SNP genotypes for about 55% of the roughly 670 donors were used, and that subset was treated as a discovery cohort. All discovery cohort repertoires had been generated on a single sequencing platform. Both class I and class II loci were covered by HLA typing, at four-digit resolution. The number of donors typed differed by locus, with 629-630 for A, B, C, DRB1 and DQB1, roughly 520 for DQA1, 600 to 610 for DPA1, and approximately 470 for DPB1. About 5 DR-DQ haplotypes were handled as single units for association and clustering, since linkage in the cohort was strong. Across roughly 420 genotyped donors of the cohort, an average of approximately 220,000 unique TCR beta nucleotide sequences per donor were sequenced, and approximately 17% of those sequences were non-productive.

The germline V gene (reference sequence) provides CDR1 LNHNV and CDR2 YYDKDF. V is pared back by 3 bases and J by 0 bases, with 8 bases lying between the germline termini. There are 14 amino acids in the CDR3, from cysteine to phenylalanine inclusive. Only CDR3 DNA is held: 42 bases, read in frame from base 1. This clone occurred a few times. This clone's antigen is unknown. Qualities for individual bases were not recorded, and no much larger clone is one base off. The method was the immunoSEQ multiplex PCR assay. For the multiplex PCR, a mixture combining 60 forward primers for TCR Vbeta segments and 13 reverse primers for TCR Jbeta segments was used. The CDR3 region of rearranged TCR beta genes was amplified from genomic DNA with a multiplex PCR assay. The Illumina HiSeq System was used to sequence the amplified TCR beta libraries as 87-base-pair reads. The study's processing was this. A later analysis tallied roughly 78 million unique TCR beta chains across the 610 or so repertoires, and roughly 11 million of those chains were shared by two or more donors. Raw reads were error-corrected and collapsed into unique sequences with a nearest-neighbor algorithm that merged closely related sequences to remove PCR and sequencing errors. To assign V, D and J gene segments, CDR3 sequences were aligned to IMGT reference sequences. For a sequence to be retained, a match of at least six nucleotides was required to both a V gene segment and a J gene segment. A rearrangement was called productive if the CDR3 had no stop codons and remained in frame with V and J, and every other rearrangement was called non-productive. CDR3 was defined according to IMGT convention as the region running from the second conserved V-encoded cysteine to the conserved J-encoded phenylalanine. The earlier analysis of about 620 of the donors excluded sequences that lacked an unambiguous match to a single V gene segment. In an earlier analysis of around 600 of the donors, V segments were called functional above 56.7% productive rearrangements and were called segregating when the between-donor standard deviation exceeded 5%. A statistical classification framework was built for diagnosing cytomegalovirus status from the catalog of TCR beta chain sequences. V and J gene assignment, in a later analysis, came from comparing TCR nucleotide sequences with IMGT/GENE-DB human TR gene sequences. Using the TCRdist pipeline, a later analysis assigned CDR3 sequences along with most-parsimonious VDJ recombination scenarios. A later analysis defined each TCR beta chain by its CDR3 amino acid sequence plus V-gene family, and excluded reads lacking a unique V-gene family. As a way to deal with suspected cross-contamination and a sequencing artifact, a later analysis dropped under 600 nucleotide sequences that were highly shared and had low generation probability. In a later analysis, a clonal expansion index for each public chain was calculated from normalized within-repertoire ranks of inferred template counts. In a later analysis, generation probabilities were computed with a VDJ recombination model fitted to out-of-frame rearrangements, and the resulting probabilities were checked against IGoR. In a later analysis, hypergeometric tests were used to score TCR-TCR, TCR-HLA and TCR-CMV co-occurrence, with a repertoire-size bias correction applied to TCR pairs. To estimate false discovery rates, a later analysis permuted the HLA or CMV assignments 20 times. In a later analysis, co-occurring TCRs were grouped with DBSCAN, and TCRdist sequence similarity was added when clustering was performed within HLA-allele-positive subsets. Repertoires with fewer than 30,000 or more than 120,000 public chains were left out of co-occurrence clustering, as were about five repertoires with anomalous nucleotide sharing. TCRdb stores this immuneACCESS table with in-frame sequences only. Part of the clones is absent; in the studies checked, under half of the shortfall reflects unresolved V genes, and no reason is known for the rest. That table furnishes V, J and clone size, whereas the DNA furnished D and trimming. This sample lists 160,000 or so clones; around 84% were detected once. The leading ten clones occupy under 2% of the sample.

The cohort was made up of around 720 healthy bone marrow donors. At the time of sampling, all cohort members were nominally healthy, though unrecorded immune exposures were likely present. The donor tested CMV seronegative, placing the donor among the 300 to 400 seronegative members of the cohort. Every donor gave a peripheral blood sample, and the peripheral blood mononuclear cells from that sample were used for TCR beta sequencing. The Qiagen DNeasy Blood Extraction Kit was used to extract genomic DNA from the blood cell samples. Points the paper makes about the study in general: It was suggested by the authors that the approach could potentially be generalized to other disease states and immunological phenotypes. In vitro tests confirmed that a few of the cytomegalovirus-associated TCR beta chains recognize cytomegalovirus antigens. A further reported finding was that TCR beta sequences accurately predicted the HLA-A and HLA-B alleles for most subjects in the first cohort. In the study, some 160 TCR beta chains were listed as associated with cytomegalovirus. Some IMGT-functional V segments, including TRBV6-2 and TRBV6-3, could not be told apart with the 87-base-pair reads, so those segments were excluded. The sequencing pipeline was judged likely to have produced a cluster of highly shared sequence variants as a technical artifact. Most TCR sequences were seen in very few donors, while some public TCRs were found in many individuals. In a later analysis, HLA-associated TCR beta chains were found to be more clonally expanded and to have lower generation probabilities than equally common non-associated chains. According to a later analysis, parvovirus B19, influenza, CMV and Epstein-Barr virus appeared linked to several top co-occurrence clusters. Assigning TCR associations to individual alleles was difficult when HLA alleles, especially DR and DQ, strongly co-occurred. The classifier was reported to diagnose cytomegalovirus status with high specificity and sensitivity in both the original and validation cohorts. Correlated functional status among segregating V segments might be attributable to linkage disequilibrium, but an unknown experimental factor could not be ruled out. According to a later analysis, TCR association rates differed among HLA loci, with DRB1 alleles showing the most associated TCRs and HLA-C alleles showing the fewest. Only TCR beta chains were sequenced in this cohort, and the absence of alpha or paired-chain data limited detectable features. In a later genetic analysis, fewer N-insertions in productive TCRs were reported among donors in an Asian-associated ancestry cluster than the roughly 670-donor mean. Specific HLA alleles were associated with roughly 17,000 TCR beta sequences at a false discovery rate of 0.05 in a later analysis. In a later analysis, most CMV-associated TCR beta chains were found to appear HLA-restricted, with HLA associations seemingly driven largely by CMV exposure. In an earlier analysis of 587 of the donors, most TCR beta V segments appeared in productive rearrangements about 87% or about 30% of the time, broadly matching IMGT annotations. Roughly 15 rarely observed V segments, including chromosome 9 orphons, were excluded from the earlier analysis of just under 600 of the donors because counts were too low. HLA typing was unavailable for some donors at each locus, so association tests used only the typed subset. An association between a missense DCLRE1C variant and V-gene and J-gene trimming of TCR beta chains was found in a later genetic analysis and replicated in an independent cohort. Presence/absence analyses assumed roughly uniform sequencing depth across donors, an assumption that may not hold. For the cohort, immune exposure information was limited to CMV serostatus.

The rearrangement combines TRBV15 with TRBJ2-5; perhaps TRBD1 is the D gene, with 6 bases matching. The sequence derives from a man between 18 and 35 years old in good health and CMV-seronegative. Sequencing was done on a sample of PBMCs. CDR3 protein: CATSSDRYQETQYF. The DNA sequence is as follows: TGTGCCACCAGCAGCGACAGGTACCAAGAGACCCAGTACTTC. Where the CDR3 stops, the reference TRBV15 and TRBJ2-5 genes take over; the full variable domain is DAMVIQNPRYQVTQFGKPVTLSCSQTLNHNVMYWYQQKSSQAPKLLFHYYDKDFNNEADTPDNFQSRRPNTSFCFLDIRSPGLGDTAMYLCATSSDRYQETQYFGPGTRLLVL.